Shown below are 20 T cell receptor beta chains from a single sample sequenced in a study of blood T cell repertoires in COVID-19. Produced via immunoSEQ multiplex PCR; TCRdb's table is partial and in-frame only. Of under 200,000 clones in the sample, roughly 84% are singletons; the top ten hold roughly 1.3%. Specimen: peripheral blood. All receptors derive from a man in his sixties who had recovered from COVID-19.

This chain connects TRBV11-1 to TRBJ1-1; 7 nucleotides align to TRBD1. The germline V gene has CDR1 SGHAT and CDR2 FQDESV (reference sequence). V lost 0 bases, J lost 8 bases, and 3 bases stayed unmatched. The CDR3 is 13 residues long. CDR3: CASSLASDREAFF. The CDR3 nucleotides are TGTGCCAGCAGCTTAGCGTCGGACAGGGAAGCTTTCTTT.

The J gene is TRBJ1-5, the V gene TRBV30; 8 bases align to TRBD1. Germline V lookup: CDR1 GTSNPN, CDR2 SVGIG (reference sequence). The V and J ends lost 8 bases and 7 bases, in that order; junction bases with no gene match: 10. This CDR3 spans 13 amino acids. CDR3 in amino acids: CAGGQGLDQPQHF. For the CDR3, the DNA is TGTGCCGGAGGACAGGGATTGGACCAGCCCCAGCATTTT.

This clone was detected a few times. This rearrangement joins TRBV11-2 to TRBJ2-1, with 11 bases that match TRBD2. V lost 5 bases to trimming and J lost 7 bases; unmatched junction nucleotides: 10. Germline V gene data show CDR1 as SGHAT and CDR2 as FQNNGV. This CDR3 region has 16 residues. The CDR3 nucleotides read TGTGCCAGCAGCGCTGTAGCGGGGGGGCCGATAAATGAGCAGTTCTTC. Translating it yields CASSAVAGGPINEQFF. Full variable domain (remainder filled in from reference TRBV11-2 and TRBJ2-1): EAGVAQSPRYKIIEKRQSVAFWCNPISGHATLYWYQQILGQGPKLLIQFQNNGVVDDSQLPKDRFSAERLKGVDSTLKIQPAKLEDSAVYLCASSAVAGGPINEQFFGPGTRLTVL.

Only a few counts were recorded for this clone. The V gene is TRBV7-2, the J gene TRBJ2-5; 7 positions agree with TRBD2. V lost 5 bases to trimming and J lost 5 bases; unmatched junction nucleotides: 8. The CDR3 spans 14 residues. Germline CDR1 reads SGHTA; CDR2 reads FQGNSA. As DNA, the CDR3 is TGTGCCAGCAGCAAACCGACTAGCCGGGAGACCCAGTACTTC. It yields the protein CASSKPTSRETQYF.

This clone was observed a single time. This chain uses TRBV7-9 with TRBJ1-3, with D perhaps TRBD1 (6 bases). V lost 4 bases and J 1 base, leaving 11 bases between the germline ends. The CDR3 length is 15 residues. The germline CDR1 and CDR2 sequences are SEHNR and FQNEAQ (reference sequence). The chain's CDR3 is CASSSSGESGNTIYF. The CDR3 DNA sequence: TGTGCCAGCAGCTCCTCAGGGGAGTCTGGAAACACCATATATTTT.

J is TRBJ2-1 and V is TRBV7-9; D may be TRBD2 (5 bases). The CDR3 covers 12 residues. The V and J ends lost 4 bases and 7 bases respectively, with 8 bases between them. CDR1 and CDR2 from the germline V gene are SEHNR and FQNEAQ (reference sequence). The CDR3 nucleotides read TGTGCCAGCAGCTCCACGGGGAATGAGCAGTTCTTC. Amino acids: CASSSTGNEQFF.

J is TRBJ1-2 and V is TRBV6-6; D might be TRBD1 (6 bases). The length of the CDR3 is 13 residues. Trimming shortened V by 6 bases and J by 6 bases, and 14 bases separated the two germline ends. Germline V CDR1 and CDR2: MNHNY, SVGAGI (reference sequence). The CDR3 DNA sequence: TGTGCCAGCAGAAACACACAGGGCCATGGCTACACCTTC. It codes for CASRNTQGHGYTF.

The chain has TRBV4-1 and TRBJ1-3, with 9 nucleotides matching TRBD1. CDR1 is MGHRA and CDR2 is YSYEKL in the germline V gene. The V and J ends lost 0 bases and 4 bases, in that order; junction bases with no gene match: 10. CDR3 length: 18 residues. CDR3 sequence (DNA): TGCGCCAGCAGCCAAGATACCCCCGGGACAGGGCAAGGAAACACCATATATTTT. Translating it yields CASSQDTPGTGQGNTIYF.

J is TRBJ2-5 and V is TRBV3-1 (or the pseudogene TRBV3-2); 7 nucleotides line up with TRBD1. V was clipped by 4 bases and J by 2 bases; unmatched bases: 4. The CDR3 consists of 14 residues. The germline CDR1 and CDR2 sequences are LGHDT and YNNKEL (reference sequence). In DNA, the CDR3 is TGTGCCAGCAGCCTAACAGGGGTTCAAGAGACCCAGTACTTC. Its translation is CASSLTGVQETQYF.

Comments on this clone: Germline and junction disagree at one end, which may indicate a read error. V is TRBV7-9 and J is TRBJ2-7; the D gene is possibly TRBD2 (7 bases). Germline V gene sequence: CDR1 SEHNR, CDR2 FQNEAQ (reference sequence). This CDR3 is 11 amino acids long. The CDR3, as DNA: TGTGCCACGCGGGGGCAGGGGCTATTAGACTTC. It is translated as CATRGQGLLDF.

The chain recombines TRBV19 with TRBJ1-5; a possible D gene is TRBD1 (5 bases). The germline V gene has CDR1 LNHDA and CDR2 SQIVND (reference sequence). CDR3 size: 17 residues. V gave up 2 bases and J gave up 2 bases, with 16 bases separating them. The CDR3 loop is CASSIKGPWEGNQPQHF. The CDR3 region has the DNA TGTGCCAGTAGTATAAAGGGACCGTGGGAGGGCAATCAGCCCCAGCATTTT.

V and J are TRBV19 and TRBJ1-1; 8 positions agree with TRBD1. The V segment lost 5 bases and the J segment 3 bases; nucleotides outside the gene matches: 8. CDR3 length: 15 residues. The germline V gene has CDR1 LNHDA and CDR2 SQIVND (reference sequence). The CDR3 DNA reads TGTGCCAGTAGTCCGAGACAGGGGTCAGACACTGAAGCTTTCTTT. Translation: CASSPRQGSDTEAFF.

The chain combines TRBV24-1 with TRBJ2-4; D may be TRBD1 (6 bases). V shed 5 bases and J shed 7 bases, with 23 bases lying between them. The CDR3 runs 17 residues. The germline V gene encodes CDR1 KGHDR and CDR2 SFDVKD. Written as DNA, the CDR3 is TGTGCCACCAGTGGAAGAGGGGGTGGACCCACGGGGAACATTCAGTACTTC. It yields the protein CATSGRGGGPTGNIQYF.

This clone is a singleton in its sample. This chain connects TRBV7-2 to TRBJ1-2; D is ambiguous. The CDR3 runs 14 residues. CDR1 and CDR2 (germline): SGHTA, FQGNSA. Deletions cut 2 bases from V and 3 bases from J, with 10 bases between. The DNA for the CDR3 is TGTGCCAGCAGCTTAATTGAGATTTACTATGGCTACACCTTC. Its translation is CASSLIEIYYGYTF.

The V call is TRBV9, the J call TRBJ1-1; D not resolved. Trimming removed 0 bases from V and 4 bases from J, with 16 bases in between. The length of the CDR3 is 16 residues. Germline CDR1 SGDLS, CDR2 YYNGEE. The CDR3 loop reads CASSVAPSGVGTEAFF. In DNA, the CDR3 is TGTGCCAGCAGCGTAGCCCCTTCCGGGGTCGGCACTGAAGCTTTCTTT. The full variable domain, completed using reference TRBV9 and TRBJ1-1, is DSGVTQTPKHLITATGQRVTLRCSPRSGDLSVYWYQQSLDQGLQFLIQYYNGEERAKGNILERFSAQQFPDLHSELNLSSLELGDSALYFCASSVAPSGVGTEAFFGQGTRLTVV.

This sequence joins TRBV4-1 and TRBJ2-1; possible D gene TRBD2, 5 bases. Trimming left V 2 bases short and J 3 bases short, with 20 bases between. CDR3 length equals 18 residues. Germline V lookup: CDR1 MGHRA, CDR2 YSYEKL. Here the CDR3 reads CASSQTLPGSSHYNEQFF. The CDR3 DNA sequence: TGCGCCAGCAGCCAAACACTTCCGGGGTCATCCCACTACAATGAGCAGTTCTTC.

The DNA of the CDR3 is TGTGCCTGGAGTACCGGGGATATGCAGCCCCAGCATTTT. This sequence encodes CAWSTGDMQPQHF. The chain joins TRBV30 to TRBJ1-5; D gene uncertain. The CDR3 length is 13 residues. Trimming shortened V by 2 bases and J by 7 bases, and 12 bases separated the two germline ends. Germline CDR1 is GTSNPN and CDR2 is SVGIG (reference sequence).

This rearrangement joins TRBV5-1 to TRBJ2-3; D ambiguous. The germline V gene encodes CDR1 SGHRS and CDR2 YFSETQ. The CDR3 is 15 residues long. V was trimmed by 0 bases and J by 4 bases, leaving 12 bases between them. As DNA, the CDR3 is TGCGCCAGCAGCTTGGGGCAGGCTGACGCAGATACGCAGTATTTT. This codes for CASSLGQADADTQYF.

CDR3 sequence reads: CASSTAPGLAGGGTDTQYF. DNA of the CDR3: TGTGCCAGCAGCACCGCCCCGGGACTAGCGGGGGGGGGCACAGATACGCAGTATTTT. V usage is TRBV7-9 and J usage is TRBJ2-3, with TRBD2 matching over 16 bases. V lost 5 bases and J lost 1; bases outside the gene matches: 9. The CDR3 sequence is 19 residues long. Per the germline V gene, CDR1 is SEHNR and CDR2 is FQNEAQ (reference sequence).

The V gene is TRBV18, the J gene TRBJ2-1; TRBD1 matches 7 bases. CDR3 length: 14 residues. J was trimmed by 6 bases and V by 3 bases; bases with no gene match: 5. Germline V lookup: CDR1 KGHSH, CDR2 LQKENI. In DNA form, the CDR3 reads TGTGCCAGCTCACCCTGGGACAGTCCCAATGAGCAGTTCTTC. Protein sequence: CASSPWDSPNEQFF.